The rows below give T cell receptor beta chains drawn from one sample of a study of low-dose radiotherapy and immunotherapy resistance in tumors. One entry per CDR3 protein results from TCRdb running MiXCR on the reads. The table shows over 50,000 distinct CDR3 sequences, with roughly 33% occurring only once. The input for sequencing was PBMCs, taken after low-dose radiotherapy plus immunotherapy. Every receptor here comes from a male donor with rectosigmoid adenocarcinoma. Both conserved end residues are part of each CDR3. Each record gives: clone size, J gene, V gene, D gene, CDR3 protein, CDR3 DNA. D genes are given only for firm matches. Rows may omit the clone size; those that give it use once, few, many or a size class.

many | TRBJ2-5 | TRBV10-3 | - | CAISESIGGETQYF | TGTGCCATCAGTGAGTCGATCGGGGGTGAGACCCAGTACTTC
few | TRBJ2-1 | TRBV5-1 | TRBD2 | CASSTGTGRRNEQFF | TGCGCCAGCAGCACCGGGACCGGGAGGCGCAATGAGCAGTTCTTC
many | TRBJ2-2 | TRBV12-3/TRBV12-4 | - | CASLRGAGELFF | TGTGCCAGCCTGAGGGGGGCCGGGGAGCTGTTTTTT
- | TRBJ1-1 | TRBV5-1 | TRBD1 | CASSWRQGGTEAFF | TGCGCCAGCAGCTGGAGACAGGGGGGCACTGAAGCTTTCTTT
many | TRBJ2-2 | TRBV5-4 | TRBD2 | CASSLPGLAPGELFF | TGTGCCAGCAGCTTGCCTGGACTAGCGCCCGGGGAGCTGTTTTTT
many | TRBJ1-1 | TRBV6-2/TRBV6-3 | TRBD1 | CASSYPTGIGDTEAFF | TGTGCCAGCAGTTATCCGACAGGGATTGGTGACACTGAAGCTTTCTTT
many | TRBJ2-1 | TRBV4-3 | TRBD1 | CASSLSFGQVLPNEQFF | TGCGCCAGCAGCCTCTCGTTTGGACAGGTCCTTCCCAATGAGCAGTTCTTC
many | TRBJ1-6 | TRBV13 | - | CASSLEKGWNSPLHF | TGTGCCAGCAGCTTAGAAAAGGGTTGGAATTCACCCCTCCACTTT
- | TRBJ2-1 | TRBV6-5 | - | CASSYSSRYNEQFF | TGTGCCAGCAGTTACTCGAGCAGATACAATGAGCAGTTCTTC
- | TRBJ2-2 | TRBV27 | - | CASRSPPGELFF | TGTGCCAGCAGATCTCCCCCCGGGGAGCTGTTTTTT
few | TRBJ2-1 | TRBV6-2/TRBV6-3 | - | CASSYSRGGGPASYNEQFF | TGTGCCAGCAGTTACTCGAGAGGGGGTGGGCCAGCCTCCTACAATGAGCAGTTCTTC
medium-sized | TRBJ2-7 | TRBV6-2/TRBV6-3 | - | CASSYFPSAHEQYF | TGTGCCAGCAGTTACTTCCCCTCTGCCCACGAGCAGTACTTC
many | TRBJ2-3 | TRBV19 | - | CASSTRYRDTSTDTQYF | TGTGCCAGTAGTACCCGATACCGGGACACGAGCACAGATACGCAGTATTTT
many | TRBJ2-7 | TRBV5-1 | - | CASSLSTFYEQYF | TGCGCCAGCAGCTTGTCTACTTTTTACGAGCAGTACTTC
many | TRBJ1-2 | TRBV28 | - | CASSLSDRYTF | TGTGCCAGCAGTTTATCTGATCGCTACACCTTC
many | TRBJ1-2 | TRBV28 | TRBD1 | CASSSQGGYGYTF | TGTGCCAGCAGTTCCCAGGGGGGTTATGGCTACACCTTC
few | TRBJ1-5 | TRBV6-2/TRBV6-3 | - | CASSYEKGDSNQPQHF | TGTGCCAGCAGTTACGAAAAGGGGGATAGCAATCAGCCCCAGCATTTT
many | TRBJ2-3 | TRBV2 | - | CASRLLLLMADTQYF | TGTGCCAGCAGGCTACTTCTACTAATGGCAGATACGCAGTATTTT
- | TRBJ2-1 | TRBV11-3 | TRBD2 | CASSFGGTSGAYNEQFF | TGTGCCAGCAGCTTTGGAGGGACTAGCGGCGCCTACAATGAGCAGTTCTTC
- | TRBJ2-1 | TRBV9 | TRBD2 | CASSVGATLAGGNF | TGTGCCAGCAGCGTAGGGGCAACGCTAGCGGGGGGGAACTTC
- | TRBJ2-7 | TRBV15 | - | CATIGPVLPDEQYF | TGTGCCACCATCGGTCCGGTCCTCCCGGACGAGCAGTACTTC
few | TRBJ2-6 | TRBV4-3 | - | CASSQDASSGANVLTF | TGCGCCAGCAGCCAGGACGCCTCCTCTGGGGCCAACGTCCTGACTTTC
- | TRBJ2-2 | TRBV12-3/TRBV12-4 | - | CASSSSSSGELFF | TGTGCCAGCAGTTCTTCAAGCTCCGGGGAGCTGTTTTTT
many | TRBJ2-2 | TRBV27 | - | CASSPQDVWTGELFF | TGTGCCAGCAGTCCCCAGGACGTCTGGACCGGGGAGCTGTTTTTT
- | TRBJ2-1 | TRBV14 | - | CASSQDSDSYNEQFF | TGTGCCAGCAGCCAAGATTCCGACAGTTACAATGAGCAGTTCTTC
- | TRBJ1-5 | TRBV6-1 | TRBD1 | CASSTTGMVVQPQHF | TGTGCCAGCAGTACGACAGGGATGGTCGTTCAGCCCCAGCATTTT
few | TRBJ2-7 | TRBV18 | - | CASSSLGQRSSYEQYF | TGTGCCAGCTCGTCCCTCGGACAGAGAAGCTCCTACGAGCAGTACTTC
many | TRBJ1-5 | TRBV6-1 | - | CASSEAGKGQPQHF | TGTGCCAGCAGTGAAGCAGGGAAAGGACAGCCCCAGCATTTT
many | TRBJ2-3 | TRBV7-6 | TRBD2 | CASSLGIPGLAGASTDTQYF | TGTGCCAGCAGCTTAGGGATACCGGGACTAGCGGGAGCTAGCACAGATACGCAGTATTTT
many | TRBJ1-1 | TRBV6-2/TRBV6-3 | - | CASSSTGTGNTEAFF | TGTGCCAGCAGTTCTACCGGGACGGGGAACACTGAAGCTTTCTTT
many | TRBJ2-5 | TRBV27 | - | CASSLGALGGTQYF | TGTGCCAGCAGTTTAGGGGCCCTTGGGGGGACCCAGTACTTC
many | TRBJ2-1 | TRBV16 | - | CASSQEQLYNEQFF | TGTGCCAGCAGCCAAGAACAGTTGTACAATGAGCAGTTCTTC
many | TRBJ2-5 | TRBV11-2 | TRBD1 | CASSLEYGEIPGGTQYF | TGTGCCAGCAGCTTAGAGTATGGAGAGATCCCAGGGGGGACCCAGTACTTC
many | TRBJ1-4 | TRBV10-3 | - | CAISARGGKEEKLFF | TGTGCCATCAGTGCCCGCGGAGGGAAGGAGGAAAAACTGTTTTTT
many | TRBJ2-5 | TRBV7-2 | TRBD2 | CASSSRLADQETQYF | TGTGCCAGCAGCTCAAGACTAGCGGACCAAGAGACCCAGTACTTC
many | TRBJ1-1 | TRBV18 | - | CASSPGPQGTEAFF | TGTGCCAGCTCACCGGGACCCCAGGGGACTGAAGCTTTCTTT
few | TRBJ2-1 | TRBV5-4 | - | CASSLGGLEQFF | TGTGCCAGCAGCTTGGGCGGGCTTGAGCAGTTCTTC
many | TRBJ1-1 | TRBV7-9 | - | CASSLVGANTEAFF | TGTGCCAGCAGCTTAGTGGGGGCTAACACTGAAGCTTTCTTT
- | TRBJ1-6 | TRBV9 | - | CASSVWSGKDSPLHF | TGTGCCAGCAGCGTATGGTCAGGGAAGGATTCACCCCTCCACTTT
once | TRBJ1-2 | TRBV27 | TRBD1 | CASSFGQGAPNGYTF | TGTGCCAGCAGTTTCGGACAGGGGGCGCCGAATGGCTACACCTTC
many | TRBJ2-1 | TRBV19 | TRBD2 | CASSDSGGLWNEQFF | TGTGCCAGTAGCGATAGCGGGGGCCTCTGGAATGAGCAGTTCTTC
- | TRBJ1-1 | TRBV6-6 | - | CASSYIFGVNTEAFF | TGTGCCAGCAGTTACATATTCGGAGTCAACACTGAAGCTTTCTTT
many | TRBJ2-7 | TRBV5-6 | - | CASSFPGLEREQYF | TGTGCCAGCAGTTTCCCAGGATTGGAGCGCGAGCAGTACTTC
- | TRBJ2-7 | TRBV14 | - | CASSQDPAPEQYF | TGTGCCAGCAGCCAAGATCCCGCACCCGAGCAGTACTTC
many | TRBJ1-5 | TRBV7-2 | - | CASSPMAAGQPQHF | TGTGCCAGCAGCCCCATGGCCGCTGGTCAGCCCCAGCATTTT
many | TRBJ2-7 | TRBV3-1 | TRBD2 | CASSTGGGDYEQYF | TGTGCCAGCAGCACCGGGGGGGGAGACTACGAGCAGTACTTC
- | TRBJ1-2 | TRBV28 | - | CANSAPGNLYGYTF | TGTGCCAACAGTGCGCCGGGGAACCTCTATGGCTATACCTTC
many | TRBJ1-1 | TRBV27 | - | CASSLGWRDTEAFF | TGTGCCAGCAGTTTAGGATGGCGAGACACTGAAGCTTTCTTT
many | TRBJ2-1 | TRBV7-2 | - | CASSLYGGGSNEQFF | TGTGCCAGCAGCTTATACGGGGGAGGTTCCAATGAGCAGTTCTTC